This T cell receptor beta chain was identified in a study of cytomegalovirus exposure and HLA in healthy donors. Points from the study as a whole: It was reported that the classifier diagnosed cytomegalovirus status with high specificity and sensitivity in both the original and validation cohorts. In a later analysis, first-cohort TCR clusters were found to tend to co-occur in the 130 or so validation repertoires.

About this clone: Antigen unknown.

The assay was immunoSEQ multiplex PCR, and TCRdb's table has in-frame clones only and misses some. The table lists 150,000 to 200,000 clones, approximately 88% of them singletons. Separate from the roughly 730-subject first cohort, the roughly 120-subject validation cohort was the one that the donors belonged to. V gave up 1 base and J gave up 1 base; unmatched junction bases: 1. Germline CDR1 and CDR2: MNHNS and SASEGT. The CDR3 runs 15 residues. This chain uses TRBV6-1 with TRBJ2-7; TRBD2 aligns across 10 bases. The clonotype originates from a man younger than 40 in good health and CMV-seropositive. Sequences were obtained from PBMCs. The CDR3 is CASSEELAGSYEQYF. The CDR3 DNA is TGTGCCAGCAGTGAAGAACTAGCGGGGTCCTACGAGCAGTACTTC.